This T cell receptor beta chain was retrieved from a study of blood T cells in healthy people across ages. Turning to the study itself: There was about one barcoded beta molecule captured by template switching per two T cells.

Regarding this clonotype: The antigen remains undetermined.

With a J-beta primer mix and a sample-barcoded 5' primer, a second PCR ran 7 to 11 cycles. Each of the cDNA molecules was tagged by a template-switch adaptor with 12 random nucleotides. TCRdb itself ran the 5' RACE reads through MiXCR, one entry per CDR3 protein. The table shows 1.5 million to 2 million distinct CDR3 sequences, with around 42% occurring only once. General study findings and limits: Naive T cell percentage showed a strong correlation with the diversity of TCR beta.

Deletions cut 2 bases from V and 0 bases from J, with 14 bases between. This CDR3 is built from 17 residues. Germline CDR1 reads MNHNY; CDR2 reads SVGAGI (reference sequence). The specimen was blood. This sequence was found in a human donor in good health. The V gene is TRBV6-6, the J gene TRBJ2-1; tentative D call: TRBD2 (5 bases). The CDR3 nucleotides are TGTGCCAGCAGTTACACCTACTTGGGGAGCTCCTACAATGAGCAGTTCTTC. Its protein is CASSYTYLGSSYNEQFF.